This T cell receptor beta chain was captured in a study of T cell changes during pregnancy in multiple sclerosis. V lost 2 bases and J lost 3, with 15 bases in between. The CDR3 length is 16 residues. CDR1 and CDR2 (germline): SGHAT, FQNNGV. Sequencing was performed with immunoSEQ multiplex PCR; in TCRdb, only in-frame clones are kept and a portion is missing. Among over 50,000 clones, nearly 90% were seen once, and the ten largest hold less than 2%. This receptor was obtained from a female donor with multiple sclerosis, enrolled in a pregnancy study. Sequences were derived from peripheral blood, sampled in the first trimester of pregnancy. The chain joins TRBV11-2 to TRBJ2-3, with D perhaps matching TRBD2 (5 bases). The CDR3 sequence is CASSLMSTRVTDTQYF. CDR3 bases: TGTGCCAGCAGCTTAATGTCCACTAGAGTAACAGATACGCAGTATTTT.